Sequencing of this T cell receptor (beta chain) was carried out in a study of Graves' ophthalmopathy and Graves' hyperthyroidism. Overall study: Stable hyperthyroidism denotes an absence of ophthalmopathy throughout 18 months of follow-up. Points from the study as a whole: Forecasting of ophthalmopathy progression by the model achieved less than 71% sensitivity and 72% to 75% specificity. From stable hyperthyroidism, ophthalmopathy was separated by a 13-signature model with 85% to 90% sensitivity and more than 75% specificity.

The length of the CDR3 is 15 residues. V shed 8 bases and J 2 bases; nucleotides not matched to a gene: 5. CDR1 SEHNR and CDR2 FQNEAQ come from the germline V gene (reference sequence). This clonotype was detected ten times or more. Its antigen remains unidentified. RNA transcripts yielded amplified TCR beta CDR3 regions. After a first-round RT-PCR with HTBI primers, a second-round multiplex PCR was run. TCRdb re-called the multiplex PCR reads with MiXCR, one entry per CDR3 protein. This table has around 1.1 million distinct CDR3 sequences, roughly two fifths appearing once. The sample comprised peripheral blood or thyroid tissue (not recorded which). The gene calls are TRBV7-9 and TRBJ2-6; 8 bases line up with TRBD2. This receptor was obtained from an adult man with Graves' hyperthyroidism. The CDR3 loop reads CASPGGAPGANVLTF. The DNA for the CDR3 is TGTGCCAGCCCGGGGGGGGCGCCTGGGGCCAACGTCCTGACTTTC.